A selection of T cell receptor beta chains follows, all from one sample in a study of CD8+CD57+ T cells in acquired aplastic anemia. TCRdb itself ran the reads through MiXCR, one entry per CDR3 protein. The table lists just over 450,000 distinct CDR3 sequences, approximately 33% of them singletons, with less than 0.85% in the top ten. Sequencing used sorted CD4+, CD8+, or CD8+CD57+ T cells (not recorded which) from PBMCs. Every receptor here comes from a human donor with aplastic anemia. CDR3s include the opening cysteine and the closing phenylalanine or tryptophan. A D gene is named only where the DNA matches it firmly. The size entry is marked missing in some rows and otherwise reads once, few, many or a size class.

D	V	J	size	DNA	CDR3
-	TRBV29-1	TRBJ2-1	many	TGCAGCGTCGATGCCTCGGGGTCCTACAATGAGCAGTTCTTC	CSVDASGSYNEQFF
-	TRBV30	TRBJ2-7	-	TGTGCCTGGAGTCGGGTAGACGAGCAGTACTTC	CAWSRVDEQYF
-	TRBV5-1	TRBJ1-6	-	TGCGCCAGCAGCTTGGAGGGCAGCCGATCACCCCTCCACTTT	CASSLEGSRSPLHF
-	TRBV20-1	TRBJ1-3	-	TGCAGTGCGCAAAAAGCCGGGCCGCCCGGAAACACCATATATTTT	CSAQKAGPPGNTIYF
-	TRBV20-1	TRBJ1-5	many	TGCAGTGCTAGACGCGGGGATAGCAGTCAGCCCCAGCATTTT	CSARRGDSSQPQHF
TRBD2	TRBV25-1	TRBJ2-1	once	TGTGCCAGCTCACCGTCGACTAGCGCGGGGGCTTTCGAGCAGTTCTTC	CASSPSTSAGAFEQFF
-	TRBV20-1	TRBJ1-5	many	TGCAGTGCTAGAGAAGGACAGAGCAATCAGCCCCAGCATTTT	CSAREGQSNQPQHF
-	TRBV12-3/TRBV12-4	TRBJ2-7	many	TGTGCCAGCAGTGTAAGTGATCAATACGAGCAGTACTTC	CASSVSDQYEQYF
-	TRBV9	TRBJ1-6	many	TGTGCCAGCAGTGCCGATCTAGCAGTTCATTCACCCCTCCACTTT	CASSADLAVHSPLHF
-	TRBV18	TRBJ1-4	-	TGTGCCAGCTCACCTCGGGACGGCGGGGAAAAACTGTTTTTT	CASSPRDGGEKLFF
TRBD2	TRBV20-1	TRBJ2-7	-	TGCAGTGCTAGAGATCTAGCGGGAGTTCGGGAGCAGTACTTC	CSARDLAGVREQYF
TRBD1	TRBV7-9	TRBJ1-1	-	TGTGCCAGCAGCCCGGACAGGTTGGATGCTTTCTTT	CASSPDRLDAFF
-	TRBV25-1	TRBJ2-7	many	TGTGCCAGCAGTGACCTGACGGACTACGAGCAGTACTTC	CASSDLTDYEQYF
-	TRBV20-1	TRBJ2-7	many	TGCAGTGCTAGCTCAGGGGAACCCTACGAGCAGTACTTC	CSASSGEPYEQYF
-	TRBV19	TRBJ1-1	-	TGTGCCAGTAGTATAAGGGGGTCTGGTCAGGGGAACACTGAAGCTTTCTTT	CASSIRGSGQGNTEAFF
-	TRBV15	TRBJ1-3	many	TGTGCCACCAGCAGAGATTGGCCTCTGGTGGTCCGGAGCTCTGGAAACACCATATATTTT	CATSRDWPLVVRSSGNTIYF
TRBD1	TRBV19	TRBJ1-5	many	TGTGCCAGTAGCCAAGCCCCGACAGGGAATCAGCCCCAGCATTTT	CASSQAPTGNQPQHF
TRBD2	TRBV2	TRBJ2-7	-	TGTGCCAGCAGAGCGGGAGTGGGAAGGGAGCAGTACTTC	CASRAGVGREQYF
-	TRBV7-8	TRBJ2-7	many	TGTGCCAGCAGCTACACCGACGGAACCTACGAGCAGTACTTC	CASSYTDGTYEQYF
-	TRBV4-1	TRBJ2-2	few	TGCGCCAGCAGCCAAGATCGAGATACCGGGGAGCTGTTTTTT	CASSQDRDTGELFF